Listed here is a single TCR beta chain. The antigen is undetermined. The read ends 3 residues early relative to the CDR3; the germline J gene fills the gap. Germline V gene lookup returns CDR1 DFQATT and CDR2 SNEGSKA (reference sequence). This CDR3 contains 12 residues. This entry comes from a study of T cells in women clearing cervical HPV infection. On the study more broadly: Cases: HPV16-related CIN3 or worse on histology, a couple of invasive cancers. Study-level results: TRBV6-7 abundance was lower in cases than controls (approximately 0.1% versus 0.17%).

TCRdb's copy holds only in-frame clones and misses some; the assay was immunoSEQ multiplex PCR. In all, the sample yields fewer than 35,000 clones. All participants had a single incident cervical HPV16 infection, and prevalent HPV16 infections were excluded. Dot-blot hybridization genotyped cervical HPV amplified with MY09/MY11 PCR. What was sequenced was blood buffy coat. V usage is TRBV20-1 and J usage is TRBJ2-3; D not resolved. The TCR originated in a woman between 18 and 70 years old with a cervical HPV16 infection that either progressed to CIN3+ or cleared (not recorded which). The part of the CDR3 DNA that was read is TGCAGTGCTTCGAACAGCAATCAGCCG. Translating it yields CSASNSNQP. The whole CDR3 region reads CSASNSNQPQYF.